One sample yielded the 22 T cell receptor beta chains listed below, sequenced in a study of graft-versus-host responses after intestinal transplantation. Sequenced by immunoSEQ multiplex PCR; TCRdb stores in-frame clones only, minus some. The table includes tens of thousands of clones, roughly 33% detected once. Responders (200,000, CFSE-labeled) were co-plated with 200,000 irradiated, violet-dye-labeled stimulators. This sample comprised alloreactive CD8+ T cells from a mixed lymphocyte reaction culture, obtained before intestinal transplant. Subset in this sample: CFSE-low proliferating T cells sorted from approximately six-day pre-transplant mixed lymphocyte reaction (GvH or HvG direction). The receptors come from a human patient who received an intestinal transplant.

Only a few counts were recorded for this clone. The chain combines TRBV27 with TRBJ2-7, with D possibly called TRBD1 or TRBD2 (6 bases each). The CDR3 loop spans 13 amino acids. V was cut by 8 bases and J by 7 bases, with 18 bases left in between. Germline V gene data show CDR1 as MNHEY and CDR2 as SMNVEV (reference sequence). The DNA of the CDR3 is TGTGCCAGCTCCCCAGGGGTGCGGGGTGAGCAGTACTTC. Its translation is CASSPGVRGEQYF.

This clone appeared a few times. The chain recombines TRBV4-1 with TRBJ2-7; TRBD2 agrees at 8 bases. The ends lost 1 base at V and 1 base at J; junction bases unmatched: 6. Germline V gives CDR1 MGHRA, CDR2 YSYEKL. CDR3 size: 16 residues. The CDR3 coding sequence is TGCGCCAGCAGCCAAGTTACAAAGCGGGGGTCCTACGAGCAGTACTTC. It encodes CASSQVTKRGSYEQYF.

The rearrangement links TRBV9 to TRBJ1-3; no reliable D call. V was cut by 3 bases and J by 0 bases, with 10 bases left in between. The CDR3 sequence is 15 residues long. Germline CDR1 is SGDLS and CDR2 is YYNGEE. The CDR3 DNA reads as TGTGCCAGCAGCGCCGGACGGAGCTCTGGAAACACCATATATTTT. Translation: CASSAGRSSGNTIYF. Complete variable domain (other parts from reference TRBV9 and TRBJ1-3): DSGVTQTPKHLITATGQRVTLRCSPRSGDLSVYWYQQSLDQGLQFLIQYYNGEERAKGNILERFSAQQFPDLHSELNLSSLELGDSALYFCASSAGRSSGNTIYFGEGSWLTVV.

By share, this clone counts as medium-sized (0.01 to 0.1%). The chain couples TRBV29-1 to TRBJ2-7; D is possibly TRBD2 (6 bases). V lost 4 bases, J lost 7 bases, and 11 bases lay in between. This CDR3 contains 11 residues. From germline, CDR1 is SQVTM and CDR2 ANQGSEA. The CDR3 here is CSVVVGGEQYF. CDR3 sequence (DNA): TGCAGCGTTGTCGTAGGAGGGGAGCAGTACTTC.

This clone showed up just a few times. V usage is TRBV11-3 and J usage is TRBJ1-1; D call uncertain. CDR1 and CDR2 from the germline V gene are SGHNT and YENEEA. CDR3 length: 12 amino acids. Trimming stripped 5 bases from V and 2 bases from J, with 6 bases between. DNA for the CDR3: TGTGCCAGCAGCCAAACTAACACTGAAGCTTTCTTT. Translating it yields CASSQTNTEAFF.

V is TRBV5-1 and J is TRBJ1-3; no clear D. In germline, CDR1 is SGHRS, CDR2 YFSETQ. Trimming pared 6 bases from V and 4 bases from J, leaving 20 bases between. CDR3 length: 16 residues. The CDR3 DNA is TGCGCCAGCACCCTTGGTGGCCAGCAGCTAGGAAACACCATATATTTT. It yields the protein CASTLGGQQLGNTIYF.

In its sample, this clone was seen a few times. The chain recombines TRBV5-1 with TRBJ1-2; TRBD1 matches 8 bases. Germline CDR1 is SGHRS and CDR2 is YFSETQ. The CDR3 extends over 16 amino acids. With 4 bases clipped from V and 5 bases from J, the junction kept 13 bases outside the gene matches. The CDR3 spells CASSPGQGAMGYGYTF. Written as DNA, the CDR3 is TGCGCCAGCAGCCCCGGCCAGGGGGCGATGGGGTATGGCTACACCTTC.

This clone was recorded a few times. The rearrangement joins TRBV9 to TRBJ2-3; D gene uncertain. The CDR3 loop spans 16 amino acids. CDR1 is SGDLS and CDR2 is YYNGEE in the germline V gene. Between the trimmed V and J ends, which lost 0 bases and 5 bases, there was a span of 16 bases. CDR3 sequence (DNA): TGTGCCAGCAGCGTAGCGTCGGATCATCTGGTAGATACGCAGTATTTT. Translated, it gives CASSVASDHLVDTQYF.

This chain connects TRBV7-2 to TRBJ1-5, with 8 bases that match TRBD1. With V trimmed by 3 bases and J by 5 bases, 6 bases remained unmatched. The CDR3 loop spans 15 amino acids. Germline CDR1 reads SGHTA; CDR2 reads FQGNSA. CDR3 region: CASSFTGGDHQPQHF. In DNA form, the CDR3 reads TGTGCCAGCAGCTTTACAGGGGGAGACCATCAGCCCCAGCATTTT.

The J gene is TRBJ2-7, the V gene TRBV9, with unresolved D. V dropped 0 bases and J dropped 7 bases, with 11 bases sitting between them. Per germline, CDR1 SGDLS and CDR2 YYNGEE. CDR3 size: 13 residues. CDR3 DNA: TGTGCCAGCAGCGTAGGCACCGGGTGGGAGCAGTACTTC. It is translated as CASSVGTGWEQYF. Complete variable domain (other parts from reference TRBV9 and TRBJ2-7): DSGVTQTPKHLITATGQRVTLRCSPRSGDLSVYWYQQSLDQGLQFLIQYYNGEERAKGNILERFSAQQFPDLHSELNLSSLELGDSALYFCASSVGTGWEQYFGPGTRLTVT.

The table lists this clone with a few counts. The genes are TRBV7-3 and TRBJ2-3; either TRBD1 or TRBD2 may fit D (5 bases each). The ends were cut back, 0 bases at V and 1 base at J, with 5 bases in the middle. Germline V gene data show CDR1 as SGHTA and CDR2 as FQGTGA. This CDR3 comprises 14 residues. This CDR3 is CASSLTGGTDTQYF. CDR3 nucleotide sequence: TGTGCCAGCAGCTTAACGGGGGGCACAGATACGCAGTATTTT.

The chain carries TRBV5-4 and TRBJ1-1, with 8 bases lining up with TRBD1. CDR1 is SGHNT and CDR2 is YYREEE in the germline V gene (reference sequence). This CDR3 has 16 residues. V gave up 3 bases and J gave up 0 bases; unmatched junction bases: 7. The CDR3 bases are TGTGCCAGCAGCTATCCGGGACAGGCAATGAACACTGAAGCTTTCTTT. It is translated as CASSYPGQAMNTEAFF.

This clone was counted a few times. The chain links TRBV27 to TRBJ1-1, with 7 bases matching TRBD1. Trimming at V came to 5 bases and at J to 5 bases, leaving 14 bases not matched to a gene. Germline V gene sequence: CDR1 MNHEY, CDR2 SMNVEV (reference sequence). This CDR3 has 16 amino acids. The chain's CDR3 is CASSPPATGQGTEAFF. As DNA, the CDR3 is TGTGCCAGCAGTCCACCCGCGACAGGGCAGGGAACTGAAGCTTTCTTT.

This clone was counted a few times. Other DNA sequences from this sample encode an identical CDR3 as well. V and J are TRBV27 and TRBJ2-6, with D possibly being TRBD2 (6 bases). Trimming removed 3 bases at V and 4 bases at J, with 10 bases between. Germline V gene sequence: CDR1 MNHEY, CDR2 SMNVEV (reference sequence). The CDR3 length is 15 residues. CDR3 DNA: TGTGCCAGCAGTTTCTTCCGGGGGGGGGCCAACGTCCTGACTTTC. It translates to CASSFFRGGANVLTF. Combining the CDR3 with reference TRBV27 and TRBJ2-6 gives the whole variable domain EAQVTQNPRYLITVTGKKLTVTCSQNMNHEYMSWYRQDPGLGLRQIYYSMNVEVTDKGDVPEGYKVSRKEKRNFPLILESPSPNQTSLYFCASSFFRGGANVLTFGAGSRLTVL.

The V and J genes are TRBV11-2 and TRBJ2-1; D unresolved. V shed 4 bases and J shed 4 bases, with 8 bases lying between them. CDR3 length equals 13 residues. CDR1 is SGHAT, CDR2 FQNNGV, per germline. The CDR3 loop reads CASSSVGYNEQFF. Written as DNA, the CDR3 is TGTGCCAGCAGCTCGGTAGGGTACAATGAGCAGTTCTTC.

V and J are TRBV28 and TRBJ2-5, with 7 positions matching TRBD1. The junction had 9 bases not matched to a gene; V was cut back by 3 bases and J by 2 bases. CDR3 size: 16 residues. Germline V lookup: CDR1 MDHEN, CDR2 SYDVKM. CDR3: CASSFLRTGDQETQYF. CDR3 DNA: TGTGCCAGCAGTTTTTTAAGGACAGGTGATCAAGAGACCCAGTACTTC.

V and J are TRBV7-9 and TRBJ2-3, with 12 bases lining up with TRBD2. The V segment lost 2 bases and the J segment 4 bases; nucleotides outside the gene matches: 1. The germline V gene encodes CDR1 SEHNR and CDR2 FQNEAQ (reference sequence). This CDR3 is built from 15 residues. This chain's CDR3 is CASSLLAGGPDTQYF. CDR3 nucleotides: TGTGCCAGCAGCTTACTAGCGGGGGGGCCAGATACGCAGTATTTT.

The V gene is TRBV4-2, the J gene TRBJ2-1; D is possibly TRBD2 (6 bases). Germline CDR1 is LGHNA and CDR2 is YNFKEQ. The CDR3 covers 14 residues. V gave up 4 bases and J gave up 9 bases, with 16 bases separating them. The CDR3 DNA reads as TGTGCCAGCAGCCCCACCCGGGGGTGGGGTGAGCAGTTCTTC. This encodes CASSPTRGWGEQFF.

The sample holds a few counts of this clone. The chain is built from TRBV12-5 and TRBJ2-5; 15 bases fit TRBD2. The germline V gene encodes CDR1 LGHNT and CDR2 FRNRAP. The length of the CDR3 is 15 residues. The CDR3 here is CALVRTSGGEETQYF. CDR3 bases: TGTGCGCTAGTCCGGACTAGCGGGGGGGAAGAGACCCAGTACTTC. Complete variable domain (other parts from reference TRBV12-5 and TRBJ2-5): DARVTQTPRHKVTEMGQEVTMRCQPILGHNTVFWYRQTMMQGLELLAYFRNRAPLDDSGMPKDRFSAEMPDATLATLKIQPSEPRDSAVYFCALVRTSGGEETQYFGPGTRLLVL.

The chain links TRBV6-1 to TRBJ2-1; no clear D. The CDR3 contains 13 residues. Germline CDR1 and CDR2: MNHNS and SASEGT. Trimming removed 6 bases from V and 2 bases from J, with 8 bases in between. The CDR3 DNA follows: TGTGCCAGCAGCCTCACTACCTACAATGAGCAGTTCTTC. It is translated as CASSLTTYNEQFF.

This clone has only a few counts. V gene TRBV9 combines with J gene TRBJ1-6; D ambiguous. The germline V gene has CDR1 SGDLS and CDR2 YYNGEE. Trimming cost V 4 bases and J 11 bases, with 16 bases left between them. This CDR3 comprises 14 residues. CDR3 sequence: CASSLDGGRAPLHF. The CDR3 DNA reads TGTGCCAGCAGCTTAGACGGAGGCCGGGCACCCCTCCACTTT.

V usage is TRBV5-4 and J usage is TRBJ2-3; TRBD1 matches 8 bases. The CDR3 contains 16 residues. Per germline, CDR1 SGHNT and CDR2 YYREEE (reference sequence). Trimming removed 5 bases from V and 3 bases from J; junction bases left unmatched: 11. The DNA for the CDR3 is TGTGCCAGCAGTTCCTTGCGGACAGGGTTTACAGATACGCAGTATTTT. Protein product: CASSSLRTGFTDTQYF.